This T cell receptor beta chain was identified during a study of T cell repertoires in aging, cancer and after chemotherapy (dated by TCRdb to the late 2010s). Background on the whole study: Donors spanned six age groups from 30 or younger to 70 or older, with at least three individuals per group. The cohort comprised over 200 cancer patients, over 90 with hematological and over 110 with solid cancers, plus 95 healthy donors as a reference group. The complete dataset included 8 million to 9 million TCR reads. To look at immunoaging and at how T cells reconstitute after chemotherapy, the study profiled TCR beta repertoires in peripheral blood from both healthy donors and cancer patients. In the hematological group, the paired samples taken before and after chemotherapy came from chronic lymphocytic leukemia patients who were treated with regimens based on fludarabine or bendamustine. The paper's findings and limits, for the study overall: According to the authors, the repertoire data do not permit conclusions about immunological memory after chemotherapy. In both cancer cohorts, the median generation probability rose over the chemotherapy interval, which suggests that the repertoire was reconstituted through rebound thymic output. Declining TCR diversity with age in healthy donors was mainly explained by loss of richness; in cancer patients, loss of evenness also contributed. Compared with age-matched healthy donors, untreated patients with either hematological or solid cancers had significantly lower TCR diversity in the blood along with higher clonality. Hematological cancer patients had lymphoid organ infiltration, which may itself impair thymic emigration or peripheral T cell expansion.

Multiplex touch-down PCR with a mixed TRB-A/B primer pool was used to amplify rearranged TRB sequences covering the V, D and J segments. Illumina adapters and sample indices were attached to the amplicons through two consecutive PCR reactions run with Phusion HS II polymerase. Amplicons were gel-purified with the NucleoSpin Gel and PCR Clean-up kit, then checked with Qubit and an Agilent 2100 Bioanalyzer. Sequencing of libraries was carried out on an Illumina MiSeq in 600-cycle, single-indexed, paired-end runs. From the authors' description of their analysis: Processing of the TRB sequences was carried out with MiXCR versions 2.12 and 3.0.5. Each unique CDR3 nucleotide sequence was counted as one clone, and only productive sequences with at least two reads were retained. The repertoire metrics were Shannon diversity, evenness, clonality (calculated as one minus evenness), and diversity profiles parameterized by alpha from 0 to 5. The IGoR algorithm was used to calculate generation probabilities for clones in the paired samples taken before and after chemotherapy. The public reads were reprocessed in TCRdb via fastp at Q25 and MiXCR, keeping in-frame beta chains. Rows merge per CDR3 protein into single entries with the most common DNA and genes. What appears here as the V and J calls and clone size reflects TCRdb's work, not the paper's. Here the sample has around 6,400 distinct CDR3 sequences; 21% occur a single time. The ten largest clones take up around 2.7% of the sample.

Of note for this clonotype: The specificity of this receptor is unknown. Per-base qualities were not stored, and no clone one base away is much larger.

V and J are trimmed by 2 bases and 4 bases, and the gene matches miss 4 bases of the junction. Inclusive of the bounding cysteine and phenylalanine, the CDR3 is 15 residues long. Of the read, only the CDR3 DNA is kept; its 45 bases are in frame from base 1. Via the germline V gene, CDR1 is WSHSY and CDR2 SAAADI. TCR beta rearrangements were amplified from genomic DNA isolated from peripheral blood, not from sorted cells or RNA. The clonotype was recovered from a human donor with a blood cancer. Recombination linked TRBV10-2 to TRBJ2-3; TRBD2 agrees with 9 junctional bases. The sequenced sample consisted of blood. The CDR3 region reads CASSEGASGADTQYF. The DNA reads as follows: TGCGCCAGCAGTGAGGGGGCTAGCGGGGCAGATACGCAGTATTTT.